This T cell receptor (beta chain) was captured in a study of Ad26.COV2.S vaccination and SARS-CoV-2 variants. Trimming removed 5 bases from V and 7 bases from J, with 15 bases in between. Germline CDR1 and CDR2: MNHEY and SVGAGI. This CDR3 region has 13 residues. Treatment indicated: about 20 received Ad26.COV2.S at low or high dose, single or two shots; about 5 received placebo; per-sample allocation not given. Specimen acquisition occurred on day 63 following the initial vaccine or placebo injection. Sequenced by immunoSEQ multiplex PCR; TCRdb stores in-frame clones only, minus some. The sample contains 300,000 to 400,000 clones, about 88% of which appear only once.

The TCR sequence derives from a person aged 18 to 65 who received the Ad26.COV2.S COVID-19 vaccine or a placebo. Sample: peripheral blood, taken in a trial of Ad26.COV2.S vaccine versus placebo. This chain uses TRBV6-5 with TRBJ2-7; D uncertain. Here the CDR3 reads CASSRDKGHEQYF. DNA of the CDR3: TGTGCCAGCAGTCGTGATAAGGGTCATGAGCAGTACTTC.